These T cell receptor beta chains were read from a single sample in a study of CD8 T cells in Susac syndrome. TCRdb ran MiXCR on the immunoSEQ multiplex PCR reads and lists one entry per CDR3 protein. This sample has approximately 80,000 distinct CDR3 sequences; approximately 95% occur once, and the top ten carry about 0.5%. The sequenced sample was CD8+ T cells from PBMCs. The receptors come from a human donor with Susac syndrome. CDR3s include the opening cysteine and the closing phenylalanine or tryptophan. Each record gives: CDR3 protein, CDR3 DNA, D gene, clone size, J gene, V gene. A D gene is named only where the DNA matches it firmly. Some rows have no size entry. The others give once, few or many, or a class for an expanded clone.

CASSSRDASYEQYF TGTGCCAGCAGCTCCCGGGACGCCTCCTACGAGCAGTACTTC . . TRBJ2-7 TRBV5-4
CSVAGTGEGQPQHF TGCAGCGTTGCGGGGACAGGGGAAGGTCAGCCCCAGCATTTT TRBD1 . TRBJ1-5 TRBV29-1
CASSLDTQETQYF TGTGCCAGCAGCTTGGATACCCAAGAGACCCAGTACTTC . . TRBJ2-5 TRBV5-6
CASSFQAGGQETQYF TGCGCCAGCAGCTTTCAAGCGGGGGGCCAAGAGACCCAGTACTTC TRBD2 . TRBJ2-5 TRBV5-1
CASSEGSRAIYEQYF TGTGCCAGCAGTGAGGGATCCAGGGCCATCTACGAGCAGTACTTC . . TRBJ2-7 TRBV2
CASSVKGTQPQHF TGTGCCAGCAGTGTTAAGGGTACTCAGCCCCAGCATTTT . . TRBJ1-5 TRBV2
CASSAGNTEAFF TGTGCCAGCAGCGCGGGAAACACTGAAGCTTTCTTT . . TRBJ1-1 TRBV9
CASRGGGVSYNEQFF TGTGCCAGCAGGGGCGGGGGGGTCTCCTACAATGAGCAGTTCTTC TRBD2 . TRBJ2-1 TRBV7-9
CASSGWGGGNTDTQYF TGTGCCAGCAGTGGATGGGGCGGGGGGAACACAGATACGCAGTATTTT TRBD2 . TRBJ2-3 TRBV2
CASSKYQYSSEAFF TGTGCCAGCAGTAAATATCAATACAGCTCGGAAGCTTTCTTT . . TRBJ1-1 TRBV27
CATSTMTSAETQYF TGTGCCACCAGCACTATGACTAGCGCGGAGACCCAGTACTTC TRBD2 . TRBJ2-5 TRBV15
CATSRSITDTQYF TGTGCCACATCCCGTTCAATCACAGATACGCAGTATTTT . . TRBJ2-3 TRBV12-3/TRBV12-4
CASSKRGELLDEQFF TGTGCCAGCAGTAAGAGGGGGGAGCTTTTGGATGAGCAGTTCTTC . . TRBJ2-1 TRBV6-6
CASSYLRQGLENTEAFF TGTGCCAGCAGTTACCTACGACAGGGATTAGAGAACACTGAAGCTTTCTTT TRBD1 . TRBJ1-1 TRBV6-5
CASSDPGQGGNGELFF TGTGCCAGCAGCGACCCGGGACAGGGTGGAAACGGGGAGCTGTTTTTT TRBD1 . TRBJ2-2 TRBV9
CASFLQRGESTGELFF TGTGCCAGTTTCCTACAGCGGGGGGAGAGCACCGGGGAGCTGTTTTTT TRBD2 once TRBJ2-2 TRBV11-2
CSVSFNEQFF TGCAGCGTTTCTTTTAATGAGCAGTTCTTC . . TRBJ2-1 TRBV29-1
CASNGAFSTDTQYF TGTGCCAGCAACGGAGCGTTCTCCACAGATACGCAGTATTTT . . TRBJ2-3 TRBV11-1
CASSHRGGYYNEQFF TGTGCCAGCAGCCACAGGGGCGGATACTACAATGAGCAGTTCTTC TRBD1 . TRBJ2-1 TRBV7-9
CRVPLRGQGRGTEAFF TGCAGAGTTCCCCTCCGGGGACAGGGGAGGGGCACTGAAGCTTTCTTT TRBD1 . TRBJ1-1 TRBV29-1
CASSVGASQYF TGTGCCAGCAGCGTAGGCGCGTCGCAGTATTTT . . TRBJ2-3 TRBV9
CASSAEALGQAATGELFF TGTGCCAGCAGCGCCGAGGCACTCGGACAGGCCGCCACCGGGGAGCTGTTTTTT TRBD1 . TRBJ2-2 TRBV9
CASSPPLLARTGVSYEQYF TGTGCCAGCTCACCGCCTCTCTTAGCCAGGACAGGGGTATCCTACGAGCAGTACTTC TRBD1 . TRBJ2-7 TRBV18
CASRPEGPGNQPQHF TGTGCCAGCAGACCGGAGGGTCCGGGCAATCAGCCCCAGCATTTT . . TRBJ1-5 TRBV28
CASSTGDRDTQYF TGTGCCAGCAGCACAGGGGATAGAGATACGCAGTATTTT TRBD1 . TRBJ2-3 TRBV2
CSATLGAEQFF TGCAGCGCTACCCTGGGGGCTGAGCAGTTCTTC . . TRBJ2-1 TRBV29-1
CASSTDYPSTDTQYF TGTGCCAGCAGCACGGACTACCCAAGCACAGATACGCAGTATTTT . . TRBJ2-3 TRBV13
CASSYFMGSYEQYF TGTGCCAGCAGTTACTTCATGGGAAGCTACGAGCAGTACTTC . once TRBJ2-7 TRBV6-5
CASSTTGGAFYGYTF TGTGCCAGCAGCACCACAGGGGGGGCATTCTATGGCTACACCTTC TRBD1 . TRBJ1-2 TRBV7-2
CASSYFARSRENIQYF TGTGCCAGCAGTTACTTCGCCAGGTCTAGAGAAAACATTCAGTACTTC . . TRBJ2-4 TRBV6-7
CASSFRQNNEQFF TGTGCCAGCAGTTTTAGGCAGAACAATGAGCAGTTCTTC . . TRBJ2-1 TRBV12-3/TRBV12-4
CATGRATYEQYF TGTGCCACGGGGAGGGCGACCTACGAGCAGTACTTC TRBD2 . TRBJ2-7 TRBV11-2
CASSHGDTQYF TGTGCCAGCAGCCATGGGGATACGCAGTATTTT . . TRBJ2-3 TRBV4-2
CSVVGGQGRDTDTQYF TGCAGCGTCGTAGGGGGACAGGGGCGCGACACAGATACGCAGTATTTT TRBD1 . TRBJ2-3 TRBV29-1
CASSPSKQFF TGTGCCAGCAGCCCCTCTAAACAGTTCTTC . . TRBJ2-1 TRBV9
CASTSEGLLAETQYF TGTGCCAGCACCTCGGAAGGGCTATTAGCAGAGACCCAGTACTTC . . TRBJ2-5 TRBV2
CATSVQGDGYTF TGTGCCACCAGCGTACAGGGGGATGGCTACACCTTC TRBD1 . TRBJ1-2 TRBV15
CALLELGGTEAFF TGTGCTCTCCTAGAACTAGGGGGGACTGAAGCTTTCTTT . . TRBJ1-1 TRBV28
CASSRTPGPKGYEQYF TGTGCCAGCAGTCGAACCCCGGGACCAAAGGGGTACGAGCAGTACTTC . . TRBJ2-7 TRBV5-4
CAWGGTGWTDTQYF TGTGCCTGGGGAGGAACAGGGTGGACAGATACGCAGTATTTT . . TRBJ2-3 TRBV30
CASSLLEASGANVLTF TGTGCCAGCAGTTTACTGGAAGCCTCTGGGGCCAACGTCCTGACTTTC . . TRBJ2-6 TRBV28
CASSSPRIHNYEQYF TGTGCCAGCAGTTCCCCTCGGATCCACAACTACGAGCAGTACTTC . . TRBJ2-7 TRBV28
CASSYSSGNEQYF TGTGCCAGCAGTTACTCATCCGGGAACGAGCAGTACTTC . . TRBJ2-7 TRBV6-5
CASSDRARSSYEQYF TGTGCCAGCAGCGATCGGGCGAGAAGCTCCTACGAGCAGTACTTC . . TRBJ2-7 TRBV5-4
CASSLLRDRNQPQHF TGTGCCAGCAGTTTACTCAGGGACCGCAATCAGCCCCAGCATTTT . . TRBJ1-5 TRBV12-3/TRBV12-4
CASESGAEGYGYTF TGTGCCAGCGAGTCGGGAGCCGAAGGCTATGGCTACACCTTC . . TRBJ1-2 TRBV9
CASSLGQVYEQYF TGTGCCAGCAGTTTAGGTCAGGTCTACGAGCAGTACTTC . . TRBJ2-7 TRBV28
CASSPTGTFYGYTF TGTGCCAGCAGTCCGACAGGGACCTTTTATGGCTACACCTTC TRBD1 . TRBJ1-2 TRBV12-3/TRBV12-4
CASGLPRTGTDTEAFF TGTGCTAGTGGTTTGCCCCGGACCGGAACGGACACTGAAGCTTTCTTT . . TRBJ1-1 TRBV12-5
CSVEDPRQAGELFF TGCAGCGTTGAAGACCCTAGACAGGCCGGGGAGCTGTTTTTT . . TRBJ2-2 TRBV29-1
CASSPGHSQYF TGTGCCAGCAGCCCGGGACACTCGCAGTATTTT . . TRBJ2-3 TRBV14
CASRSGADYSNQPQHF TGTGCCAGCAGATCGGGGGCAGACTATAGCAATCAGCCCCAGCATTTT . once TRBJ1-5 TRBV2
CASSLPASTGELFF TGTGCCAGCAGTTTGCCAGCTTCCACCGGGGAGCTGTTTTTT . . TRBJ2-2 TRBV6-5
CASSPGTSFETQYF TGCGCCAGCAGCCCCGGGACTAGTTTCGAGACCCAGTACTTC TRBD2 . TRBJ2-5 TRBV10-1
CSAKGLAGGLETQYF TGCAGTGCTAAGGGACTAGCGGGGGGTCTGGAGACCCAGTACTTC TRBD2 . TRBJ2-5 TRBV20-1
CASTQRTGTADTQYF TGTGCCAGCACCCAACGGACAGGGACGGCAGATACGCAGTATTTT TRBD1 . TRBJ2-3 TRBV7-9
CASSVDSNYTF TGTGCCAGCAGCGTCGACTCAAACTACACCTTC . . TRBJ1-2 TRBV9
CSAARGSGGEAFF TGCAGTGCTGCTCGGGGGTCTGGAGGAGAAGCTTTCTTT . . TRBJ1-1 TRBV20-1